Each of the 21 T cell receptor beta chains below was sequenced from the same sample in a study of blood T cell repertoires in COVID-19. Measured with immunoSEQ multiplex PCR; TCRdb has only the in-frame clones, and not every one. The table records more than 250,000 clones, over 75% of them present only once. The sample comprised PBMCs or T cells enriched from blood (not recorded which). These receptors were taken from a man aged 25-40 years who had recovered from COVID-19.

V usage is TRBV29-1 and J usage is TRBJ2-7, with 11 positions matching TRBD1. CDR1 SQVTM and CDR2 ANQGSEA come from the germline V gene. The CDR3 is 12 amino acids. Trimming took 1 base from V and 12 from J; bases not matched to a gene: 5. The CDR3 sequence is CSVEGPGQGAYF. In DNA form, the CDR3 reads TGCAGCGTTGAAGGACCTGGACAGGGGGCGTACTTC.

The chain links TRBV4-1 to TRBJ2-3; D is perhaps TRBD2 (6 bases). Germline V gives CDR1 MGHRA, CDR2 YSYEKL. CDR3 length equals 15 residues. V was trimmed by 1 base and J by 6 bases, leaving 14 bases between them. As DNA, the CDR3 is TGCGCCAGCAGCCAAGTTAGTGGGGGGAGGGATACGCAGTATTTT. The encoded protein is CASSQVSGGRDTQYF.

The chain combines TRBV6-5 with TRBJ1-6; D is possibly TRBD1 (6 bases). V gave up 0 bases and J gave up 6 bases, with 9 bases separating them. Per the germline V gene, CDR1 is MNHEY and CDR2 is SVGAGI. The CDR3 covers 15 residues. DNA of the CDR3: TGTGCCAGCAGTTACTCCGGGACAAGTAATTCACCCCTCCACTTT. It translates to CASSYSGTSNSPLHF.

The chain combines TRBV9 with TRBJ1-2; 9 bases match TRBD1. CDR3 length: 15 amino acids. The trim removed 1 base at V and 4 bases at J, leaving 5 bases unmatched. Germline-derived CDR1 and CDR2 are SGDLS and YYNGEE. The CDR3 spells CASSVNRGLGYGYTF. The DNA of the CDR3 is TGTGCCAGCAGCGTAAACAGGGGGCTCGGCTATGGCTACACCTTC.

The rearrangement joins TRBV11-1 to TRBJ2-7; tentatively, D is TRBD1 (6 bases). Trimming removed 5 bases from V and 3 bases from J, with 20 bases in between. This CDR3 is 16 amino acids long. Per germline, CDR1 SGHAT and CDR2 FQDESV (reference sequence). The DNA of the CDR3 is TGTGCCAGCAGCCCGGGGAGTATCAGGGGCTTCTACGAGCAGTACTTC. Its protein product is CASSPGSIRGFYEQYF.

V and J are TRBV4-1 and TRBJ1-2; D may be TRBD1 (5 bases). The germline V and J ends were trimmed by 1 base and 4 bases, with 13 bases remaining between them. The CDR3 is made up of 15 amino acids. CDR1 is MGHRA, CDR2 YSYEKL, per germline. This CDR3 is CASSQGQWNRYGYTF. The CDR3 nucleotides read TGCGCCAGCAGCCAAGGACAGTGGAATCGCTATGGCTACACCTTC.

The chain recombines TRBV12-3 or TRBV12-4 with TRBJ1-2; 7 bases align to TRBD1. J gave up 4 bases and V 4 bases, and 3 bases lay outside the gene matches. There are 13 residues in the CDR3. The DNA of the CDR3 is TGTGCCAGCAGTTCGCCAGGGGGCTATGGCTACACCTTC. Protein: CASSSPGGYGYTF.

The chain links TRBV10-3 to TRBJ2-3, with TRBD2 matching over 9 bases. The CDR3 covers 16 residues. CDR1 is ENHRY and CDR2 is SYGVKD in the germline V gene. The V gene end was trimmed by 0 bases and the J gene end by 0 bases; junction bases not matched to a gene: 1. The CDR3 spells CAISESTSGSTDTQYF. The DNA of the CDR3 is TGTGCCATCAGTGAGTCGACTAGCGGTAGCACAGATACGCAGTATTTT.

This rearrangement joins TRBV5-1 to TRBJ1-5, with TRBD1 matching over 7 bases. This CDR3 is 14 amino acids long. The V and J ends lost 0 bases and 6 bases, in that order; junction bases with no gene match: 3. The germline CDR1 and CDR2 sequences are SGHRS and YFSETQ. CDR3 DNA: TGCGCCAGCAGCTTGGAAGGGGGCGGTCAGCCCCAGCATTTT. As protein: CASSLEGGGQPQHF.

The CDR3 DNA sequence: TGCGCCAGCAGCCCACGGGCAGGGGTGGTAGATACGCAGTATTTT. Its translation is CASSPRAGVVDTQYF. This sequence joins TRBV4-3 and TRBJ2-3, with a possible D match to TRBD1 (6 bases). V shed 4 bases and J shed 5 bases, with 16 bases lying between them. The CDR3 length is 15 residues. The germline V gene has CDR1 LGHNA and CDR2 YSLEER.

The chain couples TRBV7-2 to TRBJ1-3; 8 bases are shared with TRBD1. The germline CDR1 and CDR2 sequences are SGHTA and FQGNSA. The trim removed 5 bases at V and 4 bases at J, leaving 7 bases unmatched. The length of the CDR3 is 15 residues. DNA of the CDR3: TGTGCCAGCAGCCCCCAGACAGGGGCCGGAAACACCATATATTTT. This encodes CASSPQTGAGNTIYF.

This chain joins TRBV27 and TRBJ2-3, with 9 bases matching TRBD1. Looked up from germline, CDR1 is MNHEY and CDR2 is SMNVEV (reference sequence). CDR3 length equals 15 residues. V was clipped by 2 bases and J by 2 bases; unmatched bases: 2. This CDR3 is CASSLGTGITDTQYF. The CDR3 DNA is TGTGCCAGCAGTTTAGGGACAGGGATCACAGATACGCAGTATTTT.

The rearrangement joins TRBV4-2 to TRBJ1-2, with 9 bases identical to TRBD1. The CDR3 length is 15 residues. With 1 base clipped from V and 7 bases from J, the junction kept 7 bases outside the gene matches. Germline V CDR1 and CDR2: LGHNA, YNFKEQ. This chain's CDR3 is CASSQGWDRVGGYTF. The CDR3 DNA is TGTGCCAGCAGCCAAGGTTGGGACAGGGTGGGTGGCTACACCTTC.

This chain connects TRBV18 to TRBJ2-3, with D possibly being TRBD1 (6 bases). Per the germline V gene, CDR1 is KGHSH and CDR2 is LQKENI. The CDR3 is 13 residues long. The ends were cut back, 6 bases at V and 4 bases at J, with 11 bases in the middle. The CDR3 DNA reads TGTGCCAGCTCCCCAAACAGGGCAGATACGCAGTATTTT. Its protein product is CASSPNRADTQYF.

The chain is built from TRBV2 and TRBJ1-2; 8 bases line up with TRBD1. The CDR3 is made up of 14 amino acids. After removal of 6 bases from V and 4 bases from J, the junction contained 7 bases not matched to a gene. Germline assignment: CDR1 SNHLY and CDR2 FYNNEI. The CDR3 DNA reads as TGTGCCAGCAGGATACACGGACAGGGCTATGGCTACACCTTC. Amino acids: CASRIHGQGYGYTF.

The chain recombines TRBV6-4 with TRBJ2-3; 7 bases fit TRBD2. The V gene's germline CDR1 is MRHNA and CDR2 SNTAGT. V lost 4 bases to trimming and J lost 0 bases; unmatched junction nucleotides: 1. The length of the CDR3 is 14 residues. The CDR3 bases are TGTGCCAGCAGTGGCGGGAGTAGCACAGATACGCAGTATTTT. The encoded protein is CASSGGSSTDTQYF.

The J gene is TRBJ2-5, the V gene TRBV9; 10 nucleotides agree with TRBD1. The V segment lost 2 bases and the J segment 3 bases; nucleotides outside the gene matches: 10. The CDR3 is made up of 17 amino acids. CDR1 and CDR2 from the germline V gene are SGDLS and YYNGEE. CDR3 region: CASSVPNDRGQEETQYF. CDR3 in DNA: TGTGCCAGCAGCGTCCCAAATGACAGGGGGCAGGAAGAGACCCAGTACTTC.

The rearrangement links TRBV7-9 to TRBJ2-5, with D possibly matching TRBD1 (6 bases). The CDR3 covers 10 residues. Germline-derived CDR1 and CDR2 are SEHNR and FQNEAQ (reference sequence). V was pared by 4 bases and J by 10 bases, with 7 bases between. The CDR3 DNA reads TGTGCCAGCAGCTCGGGACACCAGTACTTC. Amino acids: CASSSGHQYF.

This sequence joins TRBV5-1 and TRBJ2-2; 7 bases map to TRBD1. Germline CDR1 is SGHRS and CDR2 is YFSETQ. The J segment lost 5 bases and the V segment lost 4 bases, leaving 8 bases of the junction unmatched. CDR3 length: 15 residues. CDR3 DNA: TGCGCCAGCAGCCGAAGACAGGGTGCGACCGGGGAGCTGTTTTTT. Its protein product is CASSRRQGATGELFF.

In its sample, this clone was seen a few times. This CDR3 is CASSLTDEAFF. In nucleotides, the CDR3 is TGTGCCAGCAGCTTGACAGATGAAGCTTTCTTT. V usage is TRBV5-6 and J usage is TRBJ1-1; D is ambiguous. Germline V gene sequence: CDR1 SGHDT, CDR2 YYEEEE. The CDR3 has 11 residues. V was shortened by 1 base and J by 7 bases, with 5 bases between the two germline ends. The variable domain in full, completed from reference TRBV5-6 and TRBJ1-1, reads DAGVTQSPTHLIKTRGQQVTLRCSPKSGHDTVSWYQQALGQGPQFIFQYYEEEERQRGNFPDRFSGHQFPNYSSELNVNALLLGDSALYLCASSLTDEAFFGQGTRLTVV.

J is TRBJ2-5 and V is TRBV6-2 or TRBV6-3, with TRBD2 matching 11 bases. V lost 5 bases and J lost 2; bases outside the gene matches: 7. Looked up from germline, CDR1 is MNHEY and CDR2 is SVGEGT. This CDR3 has 16 residues. The CDR3 nucleotides are TGTGCCAGCAGTATCTCCGGGACTAGCGGTCAAGAGACCCAGTACTTC. It yields the protein CASSISGTSGQETQYF.